This entry lists 32 T cell receptor beta chains sequenced from one sample in a study of CD8+ T cells in alopecia areata. RNA extraction was followed by reverse transcription into cDNA, which acted as the sequencing template. Measured with immunoSEQ multiplex PCR; TCRdb has only the in-frame clones, and not every one. Among about 150,000 clones, 55% were seen once, and the ten largest hold about 4.4%. The sequenced material came from CD4+ T cells sorted from blood. Receptors originate from a human donor in good health.

V gene TRBV4-2 combines with J gene TRBJ2-1; D is undetermined. The germline V gene has CDR1 LGHNA and CDR2 YNFKEQ. The CDR3 totals 13 residues. The V end was cut by 0 bases, the J end by 11 bases, with 11 bases between. The CDR3 here is CASSQEGGRQQFF. CDR3 nucleotide sequence: TGTGCCAGCAGCCAAGAAGGCGGCCGACAGCAGTTCTTC.

This clone has just a few counts. This chain connects TRBV19 to TRBJ2-4; tentatively, D is TRBD2 (5 bases). CDR3 size: 15 residues. The V and J ends lost 5 bases and 7 bases respectively, with 18 bases between them. Germline V CDR1 and CDR2: LNHDA, SQIVND (reference sequence). The CDR3 spells CASSLSRGEYNIQYF. The CDR3 DNA reads as TGTGCCAGTAGTCTTTCCCGGGGAGAGTACAACATTCAGTACTTC.

The CDR3 DNA reads TGTGCCAGCAGGGGGACAGGGGAGAAGTATGGCTACACCTTC. This translates into CASRGTGEKYGYTF. The gene calls are TRBV28 and TRBJ1-2; TRBD1 matches at 10 bases. Germline V gene lookup returns CDR1 MDHEN and CDR2 SYDVKM. V shed 6 bases and J 5 bases; nucleotides not matched to a gene: 6. The CDR3 loop spans 14 amino acids.

The V gene is TRBV2, the J gene TRBJ1-1, with D possibly TRBD1 on 5 matching bases. CDR3 length: 13 amino acids. Between the trimmed V and J ends, which lost 5 bases and 1 base, there was a span of 8 bases. Germline V CDR1 and CDR2: SNHLY, FYNNEI. In nucleotides, the CDR3 is TGTGCCAGCAGTCGACAGACGAACACTGAAGCTTTCTTT. Translation: CASSRQTNTEAFF.

The rearrangement uses TRBV4-2 and TRBJ2-7; 9 bases fit TRBD2. V shed 1 base and J 4 bases; nucleotides not matched to a gene: 5. CDR3 size: 15 residues. Looked up from germline, CDR1 is LGHNA and CDR2 is YNFKEQ. CDR3 nucleotide sequence: TGTGCCAGCAGCCAAGTGCGGGGGGGGCGTTACGAGCAGTACTTC. Amino acids: CASSQVRGGRYEQYF.

The sample holds a few counts of this clone. The chain links TRBV29-1 to TRBJ2-7; unclear D gene. Germline-derived CDR1 and CDR2 are SQVTM and ANQGSEA. The CDR3 covers 10 residues. V was cut by 7 bases and J by 6 bases, with 10 bases left in between. The CDR3 bases are TGCAGCGCCTTATTAACCGAGCAGTACTTC. It translates to CSALLTEQYF.

This chain links TRBV5-1 with TRBJ2-3, with D maybe TRBD1 (6 bases). The CDR3 contains 14 residues. In germline, CDR1 is SGHRS, CDR2 YFSETQ. Trimming shortened V by 4 bases and J by 6 bases, and 15 bases separated the two germline ends. The CDR3 DNA is TGCGCCAGCAGCCCAAACACAGGGACGGATACGCAGTATTTT. Protein: CASSPNTGTDTQYF.

On this clone itself: Other DNA sequences of this sample code for an identical CDR3. This chain uses TRBV29-1 with TRBJ2-7; 7 bases map to TRBD1. After removal of 6 bases from V and 3 bases from J, the junction contained 2 bases not matched to a gene. The CDR3 sequence is 11 residues long. The germline V gene has CDR1 SQVTM and CDR2 ANQGSEA. This chain's CDR3 is CSVGTVYEQYF. The CDR3 region has the DNA TGCAGCGTAGGGACAGTCTACGAGCAGTACTTC.

This sequence joins TRBV30 and TRBJ2-7; D may match TRBD1 or TRBD2 (5 bases each). CDR1 is GTSNPN and CDR2 is SVGIG in the germline V gene (reference sequence). The CDR3 loop spans 11 amino acids. Trimming took off 8 bases at V and 3 bases at J, with 11 bases between the two ends. The CDR3 is CALGTVYEQYF. DNA for the CDR3: TGTGCCCTCGGGACCGTCTACGAGCAGTACTTC.

The chain couples TRBV29-1 to TRBJ1-5, with D possibly being TRBD1 (5 bases). The CDR3 consists of 13 residues. CDR1 and CDR2 (germline): SQVTM, ANQGSEA. Between the trimmed V and J ends, which lost 2 bases and 4 bases, there was a span of 9 bases. The CDR3 reads CSVETGINQPQHF. Written as DNA, the CDR3 is TGCAGCGTTGAAACAGGAATAAATCAGCCCCAGCATTTT. The full variable domain, its missing parts supplied by reference TRBV29-1 and TRBJ1-5, is SAVISQKPSRDICQRGTSLTIQCQVDSQVTMMFWYRQQPGQSLTLIATANQGSEATYESGFVIDKFPISRPNLTFSTLTVSNMSPEDSSIYLCSVETGINQPQHFGDGTRLSIL.

This rearrangement joins TRBV29-1 to TRBJ2-1, with 9 bases lining up with TRBD2. V dropped 3 bases and J dropped 9; count of bases not matched to a gene: 6. Germline assignment: CDR1 SQVTM and CDR2 ANQGSEA. The CDR3 loop spans 13 amino acids. In DNA, the CDR3 is TGCAGCGTTGAGGTTCTAGCGGGAATTGAGCAGTTCTTC. Translation gives CSVEVLAGIEQFF.

A few counts support this clone. This chain uses TRBV28 with TRBJ2-1; D uncertain. CDR3 length: 16 residues. Germline CDR1 and CDR2: MDHEN and SYDVKM. Trimming left V 6 bases short and J 1 base short, with 16 bases between. Written as DNA, the CDR3 is TGTGCCAGCAGGCTAATTACCCCTGGTTCCTACAATGAGCAGTTCTTC. It yields the protein CASRLITPGSYNEQFF.

The chain joins TRBV13 to TRBJ2-7; D is unclear. Per germline, CDR1 PRHDT and CDR2 FYEKMQ (reference sequence). With 3 bases removed from V and 6 bases from J, the gap between germline ends came to 6 bases. CDR3 length: 11 residues. CDR3 loop: CASSFRSEQYF. The CDR3 region has the DNA TGTGCCAGCAGCTTCCGGTCCGAGCAGTACTTC.

The gene calls are TRBV30 and TRBJ2-2; tentatively, D is TRBD1 (6 bases). With 3 bases removed from V and 5 bases from J, the gap between germline ends came to 10 bases. The germline V gene encodes CDR1 GTSNPN and CDR2 SVGIG (reference sequence). CDR3 length: 13 amino acids. This CDR3 reads CAWRTGQTGELFF. Written as DNA, the CDR3 is TGTGCCTGGAGGACCGGACAGACCGGGGAGCTGTTTTTT.

This clone was seen a handful of times. The gene calls are TRBV29-1 and TRBJ2-7; D ambiguous. CDR3 length equals 12 residues. V lost 7 bases and J lost 2, with 12 bases in between. CDR1 and CDR2 from the germline V gene are SQVTM and ANQGSEA. The CDR3 region has the DNA TGCAGCGCCCAGACAAGAACCTACGAGCAGTACTTC. It codes for CSAQTRTYEQYF.

This clone turned up a few times. V usage is TRBV10-3 and J usage is TRBJ2-7; D gene uncertain. The germline V gene has CDR1 ENHRY and CDR2 SYGVKD. Deletions cut 3 bases from V and 2 bases from J, with 11 bases between. The CDR3 has 14 amino acids. CDR3: CAISDGTTAYEQYF. In nucleotides, the CDR3 is TGTGCCATCAGTGATGGAACAACAGCCTACGAGCAGTACTTC.

The table lists this clone with a few counts. The chain employs TRBV30 and TRBJ1-2; unclear D gene. V lost 2 bases, J lost 2 bases, and 9 bases lay in between. The CDR3 sequence is 13 residues long. Germline lookup yields CDR1 GTSNPN and CDR2 SVGIG (reference sequence). The CDR3 region is CAWSHSGNYGYTF. Written as DNA, the CDR3 is TGTGCCTGGAGTCACTCGGGGAACTATGGCTACACCTTC.

This clone was seen only once. The CDR3 is CSVAAVVGAFF. The CDR3 DNA is TGCAGCGTTGCCGCCGTCGTTGGGGCTTTCTTT. The chain uses TRBV29-1 and TRBJ1-1; D is ambiguous. Trimming removed 4 bases at V and 11 bases at J, with 14 bases between. Germline loops: CDR1 SQVTM, CDR2 ANQGSEA. CDR3 size: 11 residues. Full variable domain (remainder filled in from reference TRBV29-1 and TRBJ1-1): SAVISQKPSRDICQRGTSLTIQCQVDSQVTMMFWYRQQPGQSLTLIATANQGSEATYESGFVIDKFPISRPNLTFSTLTVSNMSPEDSSIYLCSVAAVVGAFFGQGTRLTVV.

V and J are TRBV6-6 and TRBJ2-5, with 13 bases aligning to TRBD2. The J segment lost 4 bases and the V segment lost 6 bases, leaving 5 bases of the junction unmatched. The CDR3 is made up of 15 amino acids. Germline V gene lookup returns CDR1 MNHNY and CDR2 SVGAGI (reference sequence). The CDR3 region has the DNA TGTGCCAGCAGCCGCGGACTAGCGGGAGTAGAGACCCAGTACTTC. This sequence encodes CASSRGLAGVETQYF.

The V call is TRBV5-4, the J call TRBJ1-1, with a tentative D call TRBD1 (6 bases). V gave up 2 bases and J gave up 7 bases, with 12 bases separating them. The germline gives CDR1 SGHNT, CDR2 YYREEE (reference sequence). This CDR3 is 13 amino acids long. The CDR3 DNA follows: TGTGCCAGCAGCTTACCGGGACAAAATGAAGCTTTCTTT. It codes for CASSLPGQNEAFF.

V is TRBV2 and J is TRBJ2-7; 10 bases map to TRBD2. V shed 7 bases and J 1 base; nucleotides not matched to a gene: 7. CDR3 length: 15 amino acids. The germline V gene encodes CDR1 SNHLY and CDR2 FYNNEI. CDR3 sequence: CASNELAGLSYEQYF. As DNA, the CDR3 is TGTGCCAGCAACGAACTAGCGGGATTATCCTACGAGCAGTACTTC.

This rearrangement joins TRBV9 to TRBJ2-6; 9 bases align to TRBD1. V was clipped by 3 bases and J by 0 bases; unmatched bases: 7. Germline lookup yields CDR1 SGDLS and CDR2 YYNGEE. The CDR3 has 18 residues. DNA for the CDR3: TGTGCCAGCAGCGCACGGGACAGGGCCGCCTCTGGGGCCAACGTCCTGACTTTC. Encoded protein: CASSARDRAASGANVLTF.

The chain is built from TRBV2 and TRBJ2-3; D ambiguous. This CDR3 comprises 14 residues. Germline V gene lookup returns CDR1 SNHLY and CDR2 FYNNEI. V dropped 2 bases and J dropped 2 bases, with 8 bases sitting between them. The CDR3 bases are TGTGCCAGCAGTGAATCCCCGAACACAGATACGCAGTATTTT. Amino acids: CASSESPNTDTQYF.

J is TRBJ2-7 and V is TRBV2; 13 bases agree with TRBD2. Germline V gene sequence: CDR1 SNHLY, CDR2 FYNNEI. J was trimmed by 5 bases and V by 5 bases; bases with no gene match: 9. This CDR3 comprises 16 residues. CDR3 in DNA: TGTGCCAGCAGTCCCCGGGGACTAGCGGGAAGCAACGAGCAGTACTTC. It is translated as CASSPRGLAGSNEQYF.

This rearrangement joins TRBV4-1 to TRBJ1-2, with D tentatively TRBD1 (6 bases). Trimming took 4 bases from V and 0 from J, leaving 12 bases between them. CDR1 and CDR2 (germline): MGHRA, YSYEKL. This CDR3 is built from 15 residues. The CDR3 is CASSPPDSSNYGYTF. DNA of the CDR3: TGCGCCAGCAGCCCCCCGGACAGTTCTAACTATGGCTACACCTTC.

The chain employs TRBV29-1 and TRBJ1-5, with TRBD1 as a possible D gene (5 bases). The CDR3 extends over 13 amino acids. V shed 4 bases and J shed 4 bases, with 11 bases lying between them. The germline V gene has CDR1 SQVTM and CDR2 ANQGSEA. The CDR3 sequence: CSVAGGVNQPQHF. In DNA form, the CDR3 reads TGCAGCGTTGCCGGGGGGGTAAATCAGCCCCAGCATTTT.

The chain is built from TRBV27 and TRBJ1-5; D is unresolved. The CDR3 runs to 15 residues. The germline V and J ends were trimmed by 5 bases and 7 bases, with 18 bases remaining between them. The germline V gene has CDR1 MNHEY and CDR2 SMNVEV (reference sequence). The CDR3 coding sequence is TGTGCCAGCAGTGAGGTACTTGATCCCGGGCAGCCCCAGCATTTT. This encodes CASSEVLDPGQPQHF.

The chain couples TRBV7-2 to TRBJ1-4, with TRBD1 matching over 7 bases. V trimming: 5 bases; J trimming: 7 bases; junction bases outside the gene matches: 7. This CDR3 contains 14 residues. Germline CDR1 is SGHTA and CDR2 is FQGNSA. Here the CDR3 reads CASSIKGAGEKLFF. CDR3 DNA sequence: TGTGCCAGCAGCATCAAGGGGGCGGGTGAAAAACTGTTTTTT.

This chain uses TRBV29-1 with TRBJ2-5; D may correspond to TRBD1 or TRBD2 (5 bases each). Trimming pared 3 bases from V and 3 bases from J, leaving 5 bases between. The V gene's germline CDR1 is SQVTM and CDR2 ANQGSEA. The CDR3 is 11 residues long. CDR3 protein: CSVEGEETQYF. In DNA form, the CDR3 reads TGCAGCGTTGAGGGGGAAGAGACCCAGTACTTC.

A note on this clone: This same CDR3 is encoded by further DNA sequences in the sample. The rearrangement links TRBV29-1 to TRBJ2-5; D may match TRBD1 or TRBD2 (6 bases each). Trimming removed 4 bases at V and 5 bases at J, with 11 bases between. The germline CDR1 and CDR2 sequences are SQVTM and ANQGSEA. The CDR3 is 12 amino acids. The CDR3 loop reads CSVVGGGETQYF. CDR3 coding DNA: TGCAGCGTTGTGGGGGGCGGGGAGACCCAGTACTTC.

This rearrangement joins TRBV7-2 to TRBJ2-7, with 11 bases aligning to TRBD1. The CDR3 sequence is 15 residues long. Looked up from germline, CDR1 is SGHTA and CDR2 is FQGNSA. V was clipped by 1 base and J by 3 bases; unmatched bases: 2. The CDR3 nucleotides read TGTGCCAGCAGCTTAGGCGGGACAGGGGGCTACGAGCAGTACTTC. This encodes CASSLGGTGGYEQYF.

This clone was counted at least ten times. This chain uses TRBV5-5 with TRBJ1-4; tentative D call: TRBD1 (5 bases). Germline CDR1 is SGHKS and CDR2 is YYEKEE (reference sequence). The CDR3 contains 14 residues. V lost 4 bases to trimming and J lost 7 bases, with 14 bases between them. The CDR3 nucleotides read TGTGCCAGCAGCGTCGGGGCCCGTGGTGAAAAACTGTTTTTT. Its protein is CASSVGARGEKLFF.